This entry features one TCR beta chain sequence. V was clipped by 1 base and J by 2 bases, with 6 bases between them. CDR3 length equals 13 residues. The data were taken from a study of blood T cell repertoires in COVID-19. Self-reported history from a screening survey and questionnaire set each donor's cohort. Only in-frame clones appear in the TCRdb table, and some are missing; sequencing was by immunoSEQ multiplex PCR. In the table there are around 130,000 clones, about four fifths of which are singletons. This receptor was taken from a woman aged 45-65 years with acute COVID-19. J is TRBJ2-7 and V is TRBV12-3 or TRBV12-4; D gene ambiguous. The specimen was PBMCs or T cells enriched from blood (not recorded which). This chain's CDR3 is CASSLVAPYEQYF. Here the CDR3 DNA reads TGTGCCAGCAGTTTAGTGGCCCCCTACGAGCAGTACTTC.